This TCR beta chain was identified in a study of shared clonotypes between healthy human individuals. This clone was observed once. Every donor, a Caucasian adult, lived in Nashville, Tennessee. CDR3 length equals 17 residues. CDR1 and CDR2 (germline): SEHNR, FQNEAQ (reference sequence). Trimming pared 5 bases from V and 1 base from J, leaving 19 bases between. Assay: immunoSEQ multiplex PCR; the TCRdb copy retains only in-frame clones and omits some. The data show about 690,000 clones, 90% seen once. This TCR derives from a man aged 18 to 30 in good health. Some clones in this sample may be carry-over from other donors' samples. The chain has TRBV7-9 and TRBJ2-3; D is perhaps TRBD2 (5 bases). The sequenced sample consisted of memory CD8+ T cells from PBMCs. Subset specified: CD45RO+ cells pooled with CCR7-negative TemRA cells. CDR3 in DNA: TGTGCCAGCAGCACCACGGACTTAGCTTTTGGCACAGATACGCAGTATTTT. It is translated as CASSTTDLAFGTDTQYF.